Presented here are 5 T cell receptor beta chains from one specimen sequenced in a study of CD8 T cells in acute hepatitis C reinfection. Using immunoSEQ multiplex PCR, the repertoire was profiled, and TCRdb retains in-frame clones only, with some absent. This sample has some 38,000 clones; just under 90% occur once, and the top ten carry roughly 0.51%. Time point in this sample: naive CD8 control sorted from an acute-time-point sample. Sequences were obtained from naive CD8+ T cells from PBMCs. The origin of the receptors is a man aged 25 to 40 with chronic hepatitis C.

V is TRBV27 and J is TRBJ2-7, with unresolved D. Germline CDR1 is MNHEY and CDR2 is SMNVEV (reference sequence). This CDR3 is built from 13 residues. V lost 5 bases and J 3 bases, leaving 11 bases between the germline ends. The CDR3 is CASSPGVSYEQYF. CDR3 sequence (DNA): TGTGCCAGCAGTCCTGGAGTGAGCTACGAGCAGTACTTC.

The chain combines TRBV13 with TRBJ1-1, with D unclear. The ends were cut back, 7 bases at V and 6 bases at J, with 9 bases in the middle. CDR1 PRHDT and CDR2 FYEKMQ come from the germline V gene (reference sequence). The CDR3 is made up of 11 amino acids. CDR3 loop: CASTLGAEAFF. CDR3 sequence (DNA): TGTGCCAGCACCCTCGGGGCTGAAGCTTTCTTT.

The CDR3 nucleotides are TGTGCCACCCTCGGCCTATACAGGGGATTTTCTACGCAGTATTTT. The encoded protein is CATLGLYRGFSTQYF. V and J are TRBV2 and TRBJ2-3, with 7 bases aligning to TRBD1. Germline-derived CDR1 and CDR2 are SNHLY and FYNNEI. The CDR3 has 15 amino acids. With V trimmed by 10 bases and J by 8 bases, 18 bases remained unmatched. Looking up the rest from reference TRBV2 and TRBJ2-3 gives the full variable domain: EPEVTQTPSHQVTQMGQEVILRCVPISNHLYFYWYRQILGQKVEFLVSFYNNEISEKSEIFDDQFSVERPDGSNFTLKIRSTKLEDSAMYFCATLGLYRGFSTQYFGPGTRLTVL.

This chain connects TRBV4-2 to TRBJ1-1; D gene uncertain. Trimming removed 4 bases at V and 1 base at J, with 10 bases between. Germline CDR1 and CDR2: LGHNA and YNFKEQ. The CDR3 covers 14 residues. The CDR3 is CASSPPGTNTEAFF. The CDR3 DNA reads TGTGCCAGCAGCCCCCCGGGTACGAACACTGAAGCTTTCTTT.

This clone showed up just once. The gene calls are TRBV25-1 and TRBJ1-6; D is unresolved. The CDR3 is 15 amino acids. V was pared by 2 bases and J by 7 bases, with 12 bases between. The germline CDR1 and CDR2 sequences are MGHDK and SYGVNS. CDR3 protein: CASSEEQSLNSPLHF. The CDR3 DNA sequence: TGTGCCAGCAGTGAAGAACAGAGTTTGAATTCACCCCTCCACTTT. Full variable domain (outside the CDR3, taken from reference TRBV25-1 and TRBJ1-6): EADIYQTPRYLVIGTGKKITLECSQTMGHDKMYWYQQDPGMELHLIHYSYGVNSTEKGDLSSESTVSRIRTEHFPLTLESARPSHTSQYLCASSEEQSLNSPLHFGNGTRLTVT.